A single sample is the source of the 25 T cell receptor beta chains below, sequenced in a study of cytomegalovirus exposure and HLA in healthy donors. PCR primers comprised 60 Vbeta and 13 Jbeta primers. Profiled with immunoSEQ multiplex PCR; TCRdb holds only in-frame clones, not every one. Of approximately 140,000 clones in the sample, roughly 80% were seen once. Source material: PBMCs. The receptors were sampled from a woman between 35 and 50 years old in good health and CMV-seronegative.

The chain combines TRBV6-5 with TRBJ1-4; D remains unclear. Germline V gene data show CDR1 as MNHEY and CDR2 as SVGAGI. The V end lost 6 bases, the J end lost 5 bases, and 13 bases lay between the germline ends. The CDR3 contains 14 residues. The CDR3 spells CASRGSRKNEKLFF. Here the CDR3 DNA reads TGTGCCAGCAGGGGCAGCAGAAAAAATGAAAAACTGTTTTTT.

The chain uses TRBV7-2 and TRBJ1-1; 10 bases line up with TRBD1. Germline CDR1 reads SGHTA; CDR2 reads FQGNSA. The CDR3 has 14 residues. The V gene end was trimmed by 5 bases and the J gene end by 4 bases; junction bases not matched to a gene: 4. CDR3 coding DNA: TGTGCCAGCAGCCCGCGACAGGGGGCCACTGAAGCTTTCTTT. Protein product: CASSPRQGATEAFF.

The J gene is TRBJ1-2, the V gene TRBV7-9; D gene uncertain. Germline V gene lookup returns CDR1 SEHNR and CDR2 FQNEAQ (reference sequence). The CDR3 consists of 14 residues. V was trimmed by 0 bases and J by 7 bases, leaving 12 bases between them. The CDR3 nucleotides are TGTGCCAGCAGCTTAGCGTCCGGGAACATTGGCTACACCTTC. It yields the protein CASSLASGNIGYTF.

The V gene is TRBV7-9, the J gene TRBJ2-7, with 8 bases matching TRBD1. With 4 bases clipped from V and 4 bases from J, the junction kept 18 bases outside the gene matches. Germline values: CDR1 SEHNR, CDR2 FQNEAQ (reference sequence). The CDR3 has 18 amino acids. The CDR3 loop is CASSSPLTPQGARYEQYF. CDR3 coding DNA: TGTGCCAGCAGCTCCCCTTTAACTCCCCAGGGGGCGAGGTACGAGCAGTACTTC.

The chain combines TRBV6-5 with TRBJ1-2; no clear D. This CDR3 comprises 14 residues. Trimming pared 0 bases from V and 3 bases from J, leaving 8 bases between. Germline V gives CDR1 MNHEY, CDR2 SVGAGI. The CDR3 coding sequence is TGTGCCAGCAGTTACTCACGGAGCGACTATGGCTACACCTTC. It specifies CASSYSRSDYGYTF.

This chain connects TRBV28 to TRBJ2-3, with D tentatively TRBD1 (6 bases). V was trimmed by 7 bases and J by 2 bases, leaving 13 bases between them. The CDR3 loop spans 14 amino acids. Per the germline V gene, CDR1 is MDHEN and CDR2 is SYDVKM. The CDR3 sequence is CASIRGRNTDTQYF. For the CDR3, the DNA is TGTGCCAGCATTAGGGGGAGAAACACAGATACGCAGTATTTT.

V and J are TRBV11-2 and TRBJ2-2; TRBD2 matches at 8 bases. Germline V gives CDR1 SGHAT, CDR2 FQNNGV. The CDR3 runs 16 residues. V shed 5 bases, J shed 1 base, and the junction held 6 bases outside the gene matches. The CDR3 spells CASSPSGGGNTGELFF. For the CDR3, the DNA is TGTGCCAGCAGCCCGAGCGGGGGCGGGAACACCGGGGAGCTGTTTTTT.

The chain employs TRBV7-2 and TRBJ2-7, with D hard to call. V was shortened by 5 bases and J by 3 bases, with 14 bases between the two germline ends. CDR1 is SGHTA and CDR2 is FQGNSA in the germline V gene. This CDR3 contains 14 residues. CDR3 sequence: CASSLLSQSYEQYF. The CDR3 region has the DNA TGTGCCAGCAGCCTCCTATCCCAAAGCTACGAGCAGTACTTC.

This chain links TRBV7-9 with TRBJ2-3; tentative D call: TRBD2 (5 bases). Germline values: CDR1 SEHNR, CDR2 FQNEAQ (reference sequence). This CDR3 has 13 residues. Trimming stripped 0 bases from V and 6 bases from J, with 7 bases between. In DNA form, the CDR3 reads TGTGCCAGCAGCTTAGCCCTAGCCGATACGCAGTATTTT. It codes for CASSLALADTQYF.

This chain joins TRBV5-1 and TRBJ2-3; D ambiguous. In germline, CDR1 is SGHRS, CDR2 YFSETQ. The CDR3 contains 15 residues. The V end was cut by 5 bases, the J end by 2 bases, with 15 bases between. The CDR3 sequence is CASSLGASVTDTQYF. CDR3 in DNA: TGCGCCAGCAGTCTTGGAGCGTCAGTCACAGATACGCAGTATTTT.

The CDR3 region is CASSFGGSSSYNEQFF. For the CDR3, the DNA is TGCGCCAGCAGCTTCGGGGGGAGTAGCTCCTACAATGAGCAGTTCTTC. This chain connects TRBV5-1 to TRBJ2-1, with TRBD2 matching over 7 bases. Germline V CDR1 and CDR2: SGHRS, YFSETQ. The ends lost 2 bases at V and 0 bases at J; junction bases unmatched: 5. The CDR3 runs 16 residues.

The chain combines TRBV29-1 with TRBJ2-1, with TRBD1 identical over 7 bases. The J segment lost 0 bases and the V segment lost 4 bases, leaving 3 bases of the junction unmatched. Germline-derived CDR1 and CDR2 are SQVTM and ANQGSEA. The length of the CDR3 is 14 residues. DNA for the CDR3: TGCAGCGTTGCCCGGGACAGCTCCTACAATGAGCAGTTCTTC. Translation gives CSVARDSSYNEQFF.

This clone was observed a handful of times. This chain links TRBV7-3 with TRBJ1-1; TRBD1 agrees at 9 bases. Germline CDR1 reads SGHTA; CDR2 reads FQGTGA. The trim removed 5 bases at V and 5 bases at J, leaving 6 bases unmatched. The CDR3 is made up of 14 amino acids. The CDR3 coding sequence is TGTGCCAGCAGCCCGACAGGGGGGCGGACTGAAGCTTTCTTT. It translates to CASSPTGGRTEAFF.

The CDR3 nucleotides read TGTGCCAGCAGTGAAGGGACACCGAGCTCTGGAAACACCATATATTTT. Its protein product is CASSEGTPSSGNTIYF. The rearrangement links TRBV2 to TRBJ1-3; perhaps TRBD1 as D (5 bases). Germline CDR1 and CDR2: SNHLY and FYNNEI. The CDR3 length is 16 residues. V was trimmed by 1 base and J by 0 bases, leaving 10 bases between them.

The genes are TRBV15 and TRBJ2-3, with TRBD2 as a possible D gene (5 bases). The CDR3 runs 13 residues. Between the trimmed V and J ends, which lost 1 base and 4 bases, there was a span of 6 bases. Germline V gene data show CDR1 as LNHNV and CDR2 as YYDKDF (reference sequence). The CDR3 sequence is CATSRAGSDTQYF. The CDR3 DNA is TGTGCCACCAGCAGAGCGGGGTCAGATACGCAGTATTTT.

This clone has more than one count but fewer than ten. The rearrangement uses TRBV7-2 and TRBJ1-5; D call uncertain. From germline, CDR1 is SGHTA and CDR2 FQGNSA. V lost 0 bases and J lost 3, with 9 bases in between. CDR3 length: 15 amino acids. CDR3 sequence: CASSLAGGYNQPQHF. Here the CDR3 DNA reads TGTGCCAGCAGCTTAGCGGGAGGATACAATCAGCCCCAGCATTTT.

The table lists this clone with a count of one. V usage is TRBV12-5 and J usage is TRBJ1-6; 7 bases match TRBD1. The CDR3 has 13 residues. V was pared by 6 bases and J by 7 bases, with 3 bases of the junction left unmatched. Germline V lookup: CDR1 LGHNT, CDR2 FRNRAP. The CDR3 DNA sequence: TGTGCTAGTGGACGGGACAGAAATTCACCCCTCCACTTT. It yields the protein CASGRDRNSPLHF.

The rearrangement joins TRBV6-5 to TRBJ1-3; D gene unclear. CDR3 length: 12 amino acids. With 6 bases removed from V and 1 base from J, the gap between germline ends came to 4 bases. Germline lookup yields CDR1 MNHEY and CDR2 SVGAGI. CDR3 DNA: TGTGCCAGCAGCCCTTCTGGAAACACCATATATTTT. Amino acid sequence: CASSPSGNTIYF.

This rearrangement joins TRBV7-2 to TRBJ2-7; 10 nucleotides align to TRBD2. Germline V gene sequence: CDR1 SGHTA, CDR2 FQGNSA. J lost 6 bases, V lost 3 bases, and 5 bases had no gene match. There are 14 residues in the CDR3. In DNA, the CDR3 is TGTGCCAGCAGCTTCAGCGGGGGGGAGGGCGAGCAGTACTTC. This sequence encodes CASSFSGGEGEQYF. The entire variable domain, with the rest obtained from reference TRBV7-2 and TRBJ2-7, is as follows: GAGVSQSPSNKVTEKGKDVELRCDPISGHTALYWYRQSLGQGLEFLIYFQGNSAPDKSGLPSDRFSAERTGGSVSTLTIQRTQQEDSAVYLCASSFSGGEGEQYFGPGTRLTVT.

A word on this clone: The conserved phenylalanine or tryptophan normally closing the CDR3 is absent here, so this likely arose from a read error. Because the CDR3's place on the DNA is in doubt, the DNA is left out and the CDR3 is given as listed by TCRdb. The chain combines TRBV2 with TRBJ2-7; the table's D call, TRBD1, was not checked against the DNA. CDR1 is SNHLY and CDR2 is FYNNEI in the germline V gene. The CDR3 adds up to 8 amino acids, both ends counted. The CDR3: CASSSGES.

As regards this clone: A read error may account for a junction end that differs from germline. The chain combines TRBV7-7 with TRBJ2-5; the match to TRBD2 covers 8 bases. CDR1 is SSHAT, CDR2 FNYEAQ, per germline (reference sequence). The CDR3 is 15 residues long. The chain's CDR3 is CASSPGGSGQETQYF. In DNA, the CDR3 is TGTGCTAGCAGCCCGGGAGGGTCAGGGCAAGAGACCCAGTACTTC.

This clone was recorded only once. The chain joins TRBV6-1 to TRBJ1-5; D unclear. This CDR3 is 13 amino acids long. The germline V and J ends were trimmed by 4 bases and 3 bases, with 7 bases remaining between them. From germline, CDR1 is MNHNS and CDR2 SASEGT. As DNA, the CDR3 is TGTGCCAGCAGTGCCAGTTTCAATCAGCCCCAGCATTTT. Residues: CASSASFNQPQHF.

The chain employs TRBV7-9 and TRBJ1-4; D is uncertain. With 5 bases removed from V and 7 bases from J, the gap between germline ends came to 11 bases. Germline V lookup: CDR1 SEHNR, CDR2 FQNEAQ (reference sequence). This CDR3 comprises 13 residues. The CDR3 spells CASSPNTAEKLFF. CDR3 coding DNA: TGTGCCAGCAGCCCGAATACTGCTGAAAAACTGTTTTTT.

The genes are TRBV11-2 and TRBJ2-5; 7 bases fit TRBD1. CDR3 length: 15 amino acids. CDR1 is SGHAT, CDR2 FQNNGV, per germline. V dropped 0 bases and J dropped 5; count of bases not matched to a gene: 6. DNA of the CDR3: TGTGCCAGCAGCTTAGATAAGGGGGCGCTGGAGACCCAGTACTTC. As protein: CASSLDKGALETQYF.

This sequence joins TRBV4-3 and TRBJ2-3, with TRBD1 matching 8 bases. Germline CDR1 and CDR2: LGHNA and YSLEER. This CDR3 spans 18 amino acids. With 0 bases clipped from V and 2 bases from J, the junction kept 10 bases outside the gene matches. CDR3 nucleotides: TGCGCCAGCAGCCAAGATCCTCGGACAGGGACTTTCACAGATACGCAGTATTTT. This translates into CASSQDPRTGTFTDTQYF.